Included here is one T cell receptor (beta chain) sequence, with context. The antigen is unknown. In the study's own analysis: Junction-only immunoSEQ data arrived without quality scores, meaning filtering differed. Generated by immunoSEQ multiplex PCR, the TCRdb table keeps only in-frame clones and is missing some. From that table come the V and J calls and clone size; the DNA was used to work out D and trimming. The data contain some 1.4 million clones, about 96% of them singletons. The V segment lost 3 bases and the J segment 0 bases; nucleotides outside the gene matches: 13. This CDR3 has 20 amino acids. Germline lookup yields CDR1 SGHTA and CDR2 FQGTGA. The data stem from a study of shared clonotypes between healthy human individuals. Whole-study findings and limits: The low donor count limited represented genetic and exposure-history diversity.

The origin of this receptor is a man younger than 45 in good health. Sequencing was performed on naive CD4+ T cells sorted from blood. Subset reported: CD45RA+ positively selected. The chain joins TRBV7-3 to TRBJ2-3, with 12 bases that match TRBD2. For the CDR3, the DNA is TGTGCCAGCAGCTTGGGATCGGGGCTAGCGGGAGGGCCGAGCACAGATACGCAGTATTTT. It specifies CASSLGSGLAGGPSTDTQYF.